Listed here are 30 T cell receptor beta chains from one sample, sequenced in a study of T cell repertoires in cytomegalovirus infection. Each CDR3 protein is one row after TCRdb ran MiXCR on the reads. The table has some 480,000 distinct CDR3 sequences, around 30% seen once. These receptors lack a known antigen. The starting material was cultured PBMCs, obtained from culture after CMV antigen stimulation. All receptors come from a human donor in good health (CMV status not recorded). Some clones in this sample may be carry-over from other donors' samples.

This clonotype has ten or more counts. This chain uses TRBV7-6 with TRBJ2-7, with a weak D call TRBD2 (6 bases). V lost 4 bases and J 2 bases, leaving 9 bases between the germline ends. The CDR3 extends over 13 amino acids. Germline V gene lookup returns CDR1 SGHVS and CDR2 FNYEAQ. Here the CDR3 reads CASSSGLTYEQYF. The DNA for the CDR3 is TGTGCCAGCAGCTCGGGACTCACCTACGAGCAGTACTTC.

A few counts support this clonotype. The chain employs TRBV2 and TRBJ1-5, with TRBD1 matching over 8 bases. In germline, CDR1 is SNHLY, CDR2 FYNNEI. This CDR3 spans 15 amino acids. Trimming cost V 6 bases and J 6 bases; bases outside gene matches: 10. The CDR3 DNA reads as TGTGCCAGCAGCCCGGAGGGGACAGGCGTTCAGCCCCAGCATTTT. Amino acid sequence: CASSPEGTGVQPQHF.

The chain links TRBV19 to TRBJ1-5; perhaps TRBD1 as D (5 bases). Germline CDR1 reads LNHDA; CDR2 reads SQIVND (reference sequence). Trimming left V 5 bases short and J 6 bases short, with 11 bases between. CDR3 length: 13 residues. CDR3 nucleotides: TGTGCCAGTAGTCCCCAGGGTTCTCAGCCCCAGCATTTT. Its translation is CASSPQGSQPQHF. The variable domain in full, with the rest retrieved from reference TRBV19 and TRBJ1-5, is DGGITQSPKYLFRKEGQNVTLSCEQNLNHDAMYWYRQDPGQGLRLIYYSQIVNDFQKGDIAEGYSVSREKKESFPLTVTSAQKNPTAFYLCASSPQGSQPQHFGDGTRLSIL.

This chain joins TRBV20-1 and TRBJ1-1; D gene unclear. V lost 3 bases and J 4 bases, leaving 12 bases between the germline ends. The CDR3 is 13 amino acids. Per germline, CDR1 DFQATT and CDR2 SNEGSKA (reference sequence). As DNA, the CDR3 is TGCAGTGCTAGGTACAGCCGGGGCACTGAAGCTTTCTTT. Translated: CSARYSRGTEAFF.

The rearrangement uses TRBV2 and TRBJ2-1; the D is unclear. This CDR3 has 14 amino acids. V was clipped by 3 bases and J by 10 bases, with 16 bases between them. Looked up from germline, CDR1 is SNHLY and CDR2 is FYNNEI. In DNA form, the CDR3 reads TGTGCCAGCAGTGACCTATATCACCGCGGAGAGCAGTTCTTC. Translated: CASSDLYHRGEQFF.

This CDR3 reads CASSQTGAPKDEQFF. CDR3 bases: TGTGCCAGCAGTCAAACAGGGGCCCCCAAAGATGAGCAGTTCTTC. This chain links TRBV7-9 with TRBJ2-1; 7 bases match TRBD1. CDR3 length: 15 residues. Germline assignment: CDR1 SEHNR and CDR2 FQNEAQ (reference sequence). With V trimmed by 6 bases and J by 8 bases, 13 bases remained unmatched.

V gene TRBV4-1 combines with J gene TRBJ2-7, with D hard to call. Trimming shortened V by 0 bases and J by 4 bases, and 7 bases separated the two germline ends. This CDR3 region has 13 residues. Germline lookup yields CDR1 MGHRA and CDR2 YSYEKL. The CDR3 reads CASSQEAFYEQYF. The CDR3, as DNA: TGCGCCAGCAGCCAAGAAGCTTTTTACGAGCAGTACTTC.

V and J are TRBV23-1 and TRBJ2-7; the match to TRBD2 covers 7 bases. TRBV23-1 is classed as an ORF, of uncertain function. V trimming: 3 bases; J trimming: 3 bases; junction bases outside the gene matches: 11. This CDR3 region has 16 residues. In DNA, the CDR3 is TGCGCCAGCAGTCAGGTGGGGGGGTTCGCCTACTACGAGCAGTACGTC. Its protein is CASSQVGGFAYYEQYV.

The rearrangement uses TRBV7-2 and TRBJ2-1; 15 bases line up with TRBD2. The CDR3 runs 20 residues. V lost 3 bases and J lost 2; bases outside the gene matches: 11. Looked up from germline, CDR1 is SGHTA and CDR2 is FQGNSA. In DNA, the CDR3 is TGTGCCAGCAGCTTCCGGGGGCCGGGACTAGCGGGAGGCACCTACAATGAGCAGTTCTTC. It translates to CASSFRGPGLAGGTYNEQFF.

The chain uses TRBV5-4 and TRBJ1-1; 11 bases are shared with TRBD1. The CDR3 is made up of 15 amino acids. V trimming: 4 bases; J trimming: 5 bases; junction bases outside the gene matches: 7. Germline loops: CDR1 SGHNT, CDR2 YYREEE (reference sequence). The CDR3 spells CASSLRTGGLTEAFF. The CDR3 DNA sequence: TGTGCCAGCAGCCTTCGGACAGGGGGCCTGACTGAAGCTTTCTTT.

This clonotype appeared a few times. The chain couples TRBV28 to TRBJ2-6, with TRBD1 matching over 7 bases. The V and J ends lost 6 bases and 2 bases, in that order; junction bases with no gene match: 13. The CDR3 is 18 residues long. The V gene's germline CDR1 is MDHEN and CDR2 SYDVKM. CDR3 sequence: CASSPTGTESPGANVLTF. Written as DNA, the CDR3 is TGTGCCAGCAGCCCCACCGGGACAGAGTCTCCTGGGGCCAACGTCCTGACTTTC.

Only a few counts were recorded for this clonotype. The rearrangement uses TRBV12-3 or TRBV12-4 and TRBJ1-4; no clear D gene. V was cut by 1 base and J by 4 bases, with 10 bases left in between. The CDR3 is 15 amino acids. CDR3 sequence (DNA): TGTGCCAGCAGTTTAGAACGCCGCTTTAATGAAAAACTGTTTTTT. Translating it yields CASSLERRFNEKLFF.

The V gene is TRBV27, the J gene TRBJ1-2; D unresolved. Trimming removed 5 bases from V and 8 bases from J, with 15 bases in between. CDR1 MNHEY and CDR2 SMNVEV come from the germline V gene (reference sequence). CDR3 size: 13 residues. The CDR3 region is CASSPGEMEGYTF. CDR3 DNA: TGTGCCAGCAGTCCCGGGGAGATGGAAGGCTACACCTTC.

The chain uses TRBV7-2 and TRBJ2-1; D not resolved. V was cut by 1 base and J by 2 bases, with 9 bases left in between. The CDR3 extends over 15 amino acids. Germline CDR1 and CDR2: SGHTA and FQGNSA. The CDR3 loop reads CASSLVPPPYNEQFF. The CDR3 DNA follows: TGTGCCAGCAGCTTAGTACCCCCCCCCTACAATGAGCAGTTCTTC.

This chain uses TRBV6-5 with TRBJ1-2; 11 nucleotides line up with TRBD1. V was pared by 0 bases and J by 3 bases, with 12 bases of the junction left unmatched. Germline V gives CDR1 MNHEY, CDR2 SVGAGI. CDR3 length: 19 residues. The CDR3 sequence: CASSYSMNGRTGGDYGYTF. The CDR3 nucleotides are TGTGCCAGCAGTTACTCCATGAATGGTCGGACAGGGGGCGACTATGGCTACACCTTC.

For this clonotype: A much larger clone is a single base away; this may be a read error. CDR3 residues: CASGLSTASPYEQYV. The CDR3 DNA is TGTGCCAGCGGCTTATCCACAGCGTCGCCCTACGAGCAGTACGTC. The J gene is TRBJ2-7, the V gene TRBV7-2; no clear D. Germline V gives CDR1 SGHTA, CDR2 FQGNSA. The CDR3 sequence is 15 residues long.

V usage is TRBV6-2 or TRBV6-3 and J usage is TRBJ1-1, with 8 nucleotides matching TRBD1. V shed 2 bases, J shed 11 bases, and the junction held 7 bases outside the gene matches. Germline V CDR1 and CDR2: MNHEY, SVGEGT. The CDR3 spans 13 residues. CDR3: CASSYARGHGAFF. Written as DNA, the CDR3 is TGTGCCAGCAGTTACGCCAGGGGGCATGGTGCTTTCTTT.

This clonotype was observed a handful of times. The rearrangement joins TRBV7-2 to TRBJ2-1, with a possible D match to TRBD2 (6 bases). Between the trimmed V and J ends, which lost 4 bases and 11 bases, there was a span of 12 bases. The CDR3 has 12 amino acids. Germline CDR1 is SGHTA and CDR2 is FQGNSA. The CDR3 coding sequence is TGTGCCAGCAGCTCGACTCTAGCGCAGCAGTTCTTC. Its translation is CASSSTLAQQFF.

The chain employs TRBV7-9 and TRBJ2-7; D perhaps matches TRBD1 (5 bases). CDR1 and CDR2 from the germline V gene are SEHNR and FQNEAQ (reference sequence). This CDR3 region has 16 residues. Trimming pared 5 bases from V and 3 bases from J, leaving 20 bases between. CDR3 DNA sequence: TGTGCCAGCAGCCTAAGGGTTGGGGCCAGCGACTACGAGCAGTACTTC. It is translated as CASSLRVGASDYEQYF.

This chain joins TRBV9 and TRBJ2-5, with D possibly being TRBD1 or TRBD2 (6 bases each). CDR1 and CDR2 (germline): SGDLS, YYNGEE. Between the trimmed V and J ends, which lost 0 bases and 1 base, there was a span of 10 bases. CDR3 length: 15 amino acids. CDR3 sequence reads: CASSVERGPQETQYF. CDR3 DNA: TGTGCCAGCAGCGTAGAACGGGGGCCCCAAGAGACCCAGTACTTC.

This clonotype has just a few counts. The V call is TRBV5-1, the J call TRBJ1-2; tentative D call: TRBD1 (6 bases). The CDR3 spans 12 residues. Germline CDR1 reads SGHRS; CDR2 reads YFSETQ. Trimming shortened V by 0 bases and J by 7 bases, and 7 bases separated the two germline ends. CDR3: CASSLDRAGYTF. The CDR3 DNA follows: TGCGCCAGCAGCTTGGACAGGGCTGGCTACACCTTC. The entire variable domain, with the rest obtained from reference TRBV5-1 and TRBJ1-2, is as follows: KAGVTQTPRYLIKTRGQQVTLSCSPISGHRSVSWYQQTPGQGLQFLFEYFSETQRNKGNFPGRFSGRQFSNSRSEMNVSTLELGDSALYLCASSLDRAGYTFGSGTRLTVV.

This clonotype was detected a few times. The chain recombines TRBV7-2 with TRBJ2-3; no reliable D call. V was shortened by 2 bases and J by 4 bases, with 7 bases between the two germline ends. The CDR3 covers 13 residues. Germline values: CDR1 SGHTA, CDR2 FQGNSA. The CDR3 protein is CASSLMSSDTQYF. The CDR3 DNA reads TGTGCCAGCAGCTTAATGTCGTCAGATACGCAGTATTTT. Filled out from reference TRBV7-2 and TRBJ2-3, the complete variable domain reads GAGVSQSPSNKVTEKGKDVELRCDPISGHTALYWYRQSLGQGLEFLIYFQGNSAPDKSGLPSDRFSAERTGGSVSTLTIQRTQQEDSAVYLCASSLMSSDTQYFGPGTRLTVL.

This clonotype was seen more than once but under ten times. The chain recombines TRBV7-2 with TRBJ2-2; TRBD2 matches at 11 bases. V gave up 4 bases and J gave up 4 bases; unmatched junction bases: 5. The germline CDR1 and CDR2 sequences are SGHTA and FQGNSA. The CDR3 is 16 residues long. The CDR3 reads CASSSGLAGGTGELFF. The DNA for the CDR3 is TGTGCCAGCAGCTCCGGGCTAGCGGGAGGCACCGGGGAGCTGTTTTTT.

V is TRBV28 and J is TRBJ2-7; 14 bases map to TRBD2. The CDR3 has 17 residues. With 3 bases clipped from V and 1 base from J, the junction kept 5 bases outside the gene matches. Germline V CDR1 and CDR2: MDHEN, SYDVKM. Here the CDR3 reads CASSLGLAGEFSYEQYF. DNA of the CDR3: TGTGCCAGCAGTTTGGGACTAGCGGGAGAATTTTCCTACGAGCAGTACTTC.

In its sample, this clonotype was seen a few times. The gene calls are TRBV28 and TRBJ2-7; 11 bases match TRBD2. Germline trimming cut 2 bases from V and 4 bases from J; bases unmatched to any gene: 13. CDR1 is MDHEN, CDR2 SYDVKM, per germline. CDR3 size: 18 residues. DNA of the CDR3: TGTGCCAGCAGTTTAGCAGAGATAGCGGGAGGGTTGCCATACGAGCAGTACTTC. It codes for CASSLAEIAGGLPYEQYF.

This clonotype has only a few counts. The rearrangement uses TRBV10-2 and TRBJ1-4; TRBD1 is a possible D gene (6 bases). The CDR3 has 14 residues. Trimming removed 7 bases at V and 4 bases at J, with 13 bases between. The germline gives CDR1 WSHSY, CDR2 SAAADI. CDR3: CASKRTEFNEKLFF. The CDR3 nucleotides are TGCGCCAGCAAGCGGACAGAGTTTAATGAAAAACTGTTTTTT.

This clonotype appeared a single time. The V call is TRBV9, the J call TRBJ1-2; 9 bases line up with TRBD1. This CDR3 contains 16 residues. V gave up 3 bases and J gave up 4 bases; unmatched junction bases: 10. Germline-derived CDR1 and CDR2 are SGDLS and YYNGEE. CDR3 residues: CASSATGTGIAYGYTF. The CDR3 bases are TGTGCCAGCAGCGCTACCGGGACAGGGATCGCCTATGGCTACACCTTC.

The chain recombines TRBV29-1 with TRBJ1-1; D is ambiguous. This CDR3 is 15 amino acids long. Germline CDR1 and CDR2: SQVTM and ANQGSEA. V was trimmed by 4 bases and J by 0 bases, leaving 15 bases between them. CDR3 residues: CSVVWVRQMNTEAFF. CDR3 nucleotides: TGCAGCGTTGTTTGGGTTAGGCAGATGAACACTGAAGCTTTCTTT.

The rearrangement links TRBV5-1 to TRBJ1-3; no clear D. This CDR3 is 14 amino acids long. V was shortened by 4 bases and J by 0 bases, with 8 bases between the two germline ends. Per germline, CDR1 SGHRS and CDR2 YFSETQ. The CDR3 DNA sequence: TGCGCCAGCAGCGGGTCTAACTCTGGAAACACCATATATTTT. Its protein is CASSGSNSGNTIYF. Filled out from reference TRBV5-1 and TRBJ1-3, the complete variable domain reads KAGVTQTPRYLIKTRGQQVTLSCSPISGHRSVSWYQQTPGQGLQFLFEYFSETQRNKGNFPGRFSGRQFSNSRSEMNVSTLELGDSALYLCASSGSNSGNTIYFGEGSWLTVV.

This clonotype was seen a few times. The chain recombines TRBV5-4 with TRBJ2-1, with 7 bases lining up with TRBD1. The CDR3 loop spans 12 amino acids. Germline CDR1 SGHNT, CDR2 YYREEE (reference sequence). Trimming cost V 3 bases and J 8 bases; bases outside gene matches: 2. CDR3 protein: CASSSTGDEQFF. CDR3 in DNA: TGTGCCAGCAGCTCCACAGGGGATGAGCAGTTCTTC. The whole variable domain, filled in from reference TRBV5-4 and TRBJ2-1, reads ETGVTQSPTHLIKTRGQQVTLRCSSQSGHNTVSWYQQALGQGPQFIFQYYREEENGRGNFPPRFSGLQFPNYSSELNVNALELDDSALYLCASSSTGDEQFFGPGTRLTVL.